A selection of T cell receptor beta chains follows, all from one sample in a study of cytomegalovirus exposure and HLA in healthy donors. The method was immunoSEQ multiplex PCR; TCRdb's version includes in-frame clones alone and lacks a portion of them. The data contain approximately 220,000 clones, more than 75% of them singletons. Sequencing used PBMCs. The receptors come from a man aged 35-49 years in good health and CMV-seropositive. Each CDR3 is given without its conserved first and last residue.

>14|TRBV5-1|TRBJ2-3
ASSLGLAGSTDTQY
>12|TRBV6-6|TRBJ2-5
ASTLDRVQETQY
>15|TRBV7-8|TRBJ2-1
ASSLRDRTSGNNEQF
>12|TRBV29-1|TRBJ2-5
SVELGLAQETQY
>13|TRBV7-8|TRBJ1-1
ASSLGGTGGTEAF
>14|TRBV7-9|TRBJ2-5
ASSLATDRFQETQY
>11|TRBV11-2|TRBJ1-2
ASSPDRNYGYT
>14|TRBV5-1|TRBJ2-2
ASSPGLAGAGGELF
>15|TRBV7-9|TRBJ1-1
ASSLDITAKMNTEAF
>12|TRBV6-5|TRBJ1-1
ASSRTGGGTEAF
>14|TRBV9|TRBJ2-3
ASSPLAGGPGDTQY
>13|TRBV19|TRBJ2-5
ASSRLLEVVETQY
>12|TRBV5-1|TRBJ2-3
ASRLAGKTDTQY
>13|TRBV11-3|TRBJ2-3
ASSPLQGTTDTQY
>13|TRBV7-6|TRBJ2-3
ASSLSGRDTDTQY
>12|TRBV2|TRBJ1-1
ASSDGLSNTEAF
>11|TRBV29-1|TRBJ2-2
SVVAGPTGELF
>11|TRBV7-6|TRBJ1-1
ASSLTWNTEAF
>12|TRBV10-3|TRBJ1-2
ATLRYERNYGYT
>14|TRBV7-3|TRBJ2-3
ASSLVAGANTDTQY
>11|TRBV7-3|TRBJ1-2
ASSPTGGIGYT
>13|TRBV6-6|TRBJ2-5
ASSYLGESQETQY
>13|TRBV12-5|TRBJ1-5
ASGLRIGSNQPQH
>12|TRBV2|TRBJ2-2
ASRATGSGGELF
>14|TRBV7-9|TRBJ1-4
ASSLGDRTGGEKLF
>13|TRBV2|TRBJ1-4
ASSESTGAGEKLF
>14|TRBV7-6|TRBJ2-1
ASSHALGLAANEQF
>10|TRBV11-2|TRBJ1-2
ASSTPGGGYT